The 8 T cell receptor beta chains below come from one sample, sequenced in a study of Ad26.COV2.S vaccination and SARS-CoV-2 variants. Data came from immunoSEQ multiplex PCR; TCRdb stores just in-frame clones and leaves some out. The table has 180,000 or so clones, approximately 90% seen once; the top ten hold 4.5% to 7.5%. Material: peripheral blood, obtained after recovery from COVID-19. The origin of the receptors is a human donor who had recovered from COVID-19.

This clone was recorded once. The J gene is TRBJ1-1, the V gene TRBV5-1, with D perhaps TRBD1 (5 bases). The V end lost 5 bases, the J end lost 4 bases, and 18 bases lay between the germline ends. The CDR3 has 15 amino acids. Germline V gives CDR1 SGHRS, CDR2 YFSETQ. The CDR3 is CASRETRGGVTEAFF. In DNA form, the CDR3 reads TGCGCCAGCAGGGAGACGAGGGGAGGGGTCACTGAAGCTTTCTTT.

The chain is built from TRBV27 and TRBJ2-7; D perhaps matches TRBD1 (6 bases). Looked up from germline, CDR1 is MNHEY and CDR2 is SMNVEV (reference sequence). The CDR3 loop spans 18 amino acids. Trimming removed 2 bases at V and 2 bases at J, with 22 bases between. CDR3: CASSLETGKIIPTYEQYF. As DNA, the CDR3 is TGTGCCAGCAGTTTAGAAACAGGGAAGATTATTCCGACCTACGAGCAGTACTTC.

The rearrangement joins TRBV6-6 to TRBJ2-3; the match to TRBD2 covers 10 bases. CDR3 length: 17 amino acids. V was pared by 5 bases and J by 2 bases, with 10 bases of the junction left unmatched. The germline CDR1 and CDR2 sequences are MNHNY and SVGAGI (reference sequence). This chain's CDR3 is CASSPPSGGGITDTQYF. The DNA of the CDR3 is TGTGCCAGCAGTCCCCCTAGCGGGGGAGGGATCACAGATACGCAGTATTTT.

The rearrangement links TRBV7-2 to TRBJ2-3, with D maybe TRBD2 (5 bases). Trimming left V 6 bases short and J 5 bases short, with 9 bases between. CDR1 is SGHTA, CDR2 FQGNSA, per germline. The CDR3 contains 12 residues. The CDR3 protein is CASSQAGDTQYF. CDR3 sequence (DNA): TGTGCCAGCAGTCAGGCGGGAGATACGCAGTATTTT.

The chain recombines TRBV7-9 with TRBJ1-6, with D maybe TRBD1 (6 bases). CDR3 length: 11 residues. Germline CDR1 reads SEHNR; CDR2 reads FQNEAQ (reference sequence). V lost 5 bases, J lost 14 bases, and 10 bases lay in between. Here the CDR3 reads CASSAEGALHF. CDR3 nucleotides: TGTGCCAGCAGCGCTGAGGGGGCCCTCCACTTT.

The CDR3, as DNA: TGCGCCAGCAGCCAAGGGAGGGGACTTTCCTACGAGCAGTACTTC. As protein: CASSQGRGLSYEQYF. The chain couples TRBV4-1 to TRBJ2-7, with D maybe TRBD2 (6 bases). Germline V gene data show CDR1 as MGHRA and CDR2 as YSYEKL. The CDR3 has 15 amino acids. The ends were cut back, 1 base at V and 1 base at J, with 11 bases in the middle.

This clone occurred a few times. V gene TRBV11-3 combines with J gene TRBJ2-7, with 7 bases identical to TRBD2. V was clipped by 3 bases and J by 3 bases; unmatched bases: 5. Germline loops: CDR1 SGHNT, CDR2 YENEEA. The CDR3 sequence is 14 residues long. The CDR3 DNA is TGTGCCAGCAGCTTGGCAGGGACTATCTACGAGCAGTACTTC. This sequence encodes CASSLAGTIYEQYF.

This sequence joins TRBV4-1 and TRBJ1-1; D remains ambiguous. Trimming removed 3 bases from V and 6 bases from J, with 11 bases in between. The CDR3 is made up of 13 amino acids. In germline, CDR1 is MGHRA, CDR2 YSYEKL. This CDR3 is CASSHEDVAEAFF. DNA of the CDR3: TGCGCCAGCAGCCATGAGGACGTGGCTGAAGCTTTCTTT.